This T cell receptor (beta chain) was documented in a study of neurological immune-mediated disorders. In this sample, this clonotype turned up many times. Trimming removed 3 bases from V and 1 base from J, with 16 bases in between. The germline gives CDR1 SGHRS, CDR2 YFSETQ. This CDR3 is built from 16 residues. 5'RACE with 10-nucleotide random UMIs generated the cDNA. MiXCR was run by TCRdb on the 5' RACE reads, yielding one entry per CDR3 protein. This sample has 45,000 to 55,000 distinct CDR3 sequences; about 9.3% occur once, and the top ten carry about 20%. The rearrangement uses TRBV5-1 and TRBJ1-1; D possibly corresponds to TRBD1 (5 bases). The source is a woman in her thirties or forties with HTLV-1-associated myelopathy (HAM/TSP). Sequencing was performed on PBMCs. DNA of the CDR3: TGCGCCAGCAGCTCACCCTTCCGGGGGAAGAACACTGAAGCTTTCTTT. Protein product: CASSSPFRGKNTEAFF.